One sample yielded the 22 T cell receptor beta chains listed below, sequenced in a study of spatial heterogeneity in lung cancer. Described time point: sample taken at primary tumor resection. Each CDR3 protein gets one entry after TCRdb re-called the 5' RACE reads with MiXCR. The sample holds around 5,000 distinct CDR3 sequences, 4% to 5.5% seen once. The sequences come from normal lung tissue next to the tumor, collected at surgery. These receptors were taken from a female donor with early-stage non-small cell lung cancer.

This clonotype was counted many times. The CDR3 is CSARDKPYNEQFF. In DNA, the CDR3 is TGCAGTGCTCGGGACAAACCCTACAATGAGCAGTTCTTC. The rearrangement links TRBV20-1 to TRBJ2-1; tentatively, D is TRBD1 (6 bases). V was pared by 5 bases and J by 2 bases, with 10 bases between. Germline V lookup: CDR1 DFQATT, CDR2 SNEGSKA (reference sequence). The CDR3 contains 13 residues.

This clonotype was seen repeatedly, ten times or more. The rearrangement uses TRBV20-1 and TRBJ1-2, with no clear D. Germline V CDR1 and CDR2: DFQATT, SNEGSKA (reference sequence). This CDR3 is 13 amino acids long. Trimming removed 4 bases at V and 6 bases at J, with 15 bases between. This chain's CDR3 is CSAKDPLSDGYTF. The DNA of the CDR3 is TGCAGTGCTAAGGACCCCTTATCGGATGGCTACACCTTC.

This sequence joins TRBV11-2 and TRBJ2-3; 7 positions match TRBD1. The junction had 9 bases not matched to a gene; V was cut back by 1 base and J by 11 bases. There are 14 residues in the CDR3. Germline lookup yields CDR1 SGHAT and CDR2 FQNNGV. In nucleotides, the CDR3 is TGTGCCAGCAGCTTAGCCCTTCAGGGGGTAAGGCAGTATTTT. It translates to CASSLALQGVRQYF.

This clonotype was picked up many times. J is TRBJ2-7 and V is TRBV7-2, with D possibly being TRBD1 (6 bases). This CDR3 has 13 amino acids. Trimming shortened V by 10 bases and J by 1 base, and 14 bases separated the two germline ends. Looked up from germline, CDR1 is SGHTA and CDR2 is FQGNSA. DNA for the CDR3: TGTGCCACCTCACTAGGGGGTTCCTACGAGCAGTACTTC. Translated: CATSLGGSYEQYF.

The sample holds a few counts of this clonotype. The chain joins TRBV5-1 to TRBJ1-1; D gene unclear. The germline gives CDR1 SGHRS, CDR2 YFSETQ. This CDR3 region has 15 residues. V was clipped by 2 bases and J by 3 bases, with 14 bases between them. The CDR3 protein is CASSLAPDPDTEAFF. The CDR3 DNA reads TGCGCCAGCAGCTTAGCACCGGACCCGGACACTGAAGCTTTCTTT.

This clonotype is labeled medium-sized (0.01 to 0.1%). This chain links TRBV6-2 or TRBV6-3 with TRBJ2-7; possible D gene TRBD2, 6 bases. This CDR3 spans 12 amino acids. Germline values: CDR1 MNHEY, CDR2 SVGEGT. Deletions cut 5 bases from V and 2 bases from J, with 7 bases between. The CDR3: CASSPGAYEQYF. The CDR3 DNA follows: TGTGCCAGCAGTCCGGGGGCCTACGAGCAGTACTTC.

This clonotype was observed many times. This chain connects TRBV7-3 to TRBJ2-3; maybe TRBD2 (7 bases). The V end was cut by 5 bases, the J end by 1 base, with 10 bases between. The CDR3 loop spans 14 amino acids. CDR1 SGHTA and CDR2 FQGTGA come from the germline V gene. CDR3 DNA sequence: TGTGCCAGCAGCAAGGGGGGGGGCACAGATACGCAGTATTTT. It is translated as CASSKGGGTDTQYF.

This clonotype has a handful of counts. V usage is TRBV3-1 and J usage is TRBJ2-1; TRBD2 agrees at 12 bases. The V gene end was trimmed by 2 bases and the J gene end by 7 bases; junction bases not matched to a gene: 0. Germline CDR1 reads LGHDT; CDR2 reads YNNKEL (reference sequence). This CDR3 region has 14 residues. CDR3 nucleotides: TGTGCCAGCAGCCAACTAGCGGGAGGGAATGAGCAGTTCTTC. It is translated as CASSQLAGGNEQFF.

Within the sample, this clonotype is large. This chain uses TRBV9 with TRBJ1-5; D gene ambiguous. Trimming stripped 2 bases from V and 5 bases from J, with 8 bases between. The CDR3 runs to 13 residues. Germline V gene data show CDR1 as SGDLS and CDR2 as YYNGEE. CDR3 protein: CASSVHSDQPQHF. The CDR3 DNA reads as TGTGCCAGCAGCGTTCACAGTGATCAGCCCCAGCATTTT.

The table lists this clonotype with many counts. This CDR3 reads CASSRSFSPLHF. CDR3 DNA: TGTGCCAGCAGCCGGAGCTTTTCACCCCTCCACTTT. V is TRBV7-2 and J is TRBJ1-6; D gene unclear. The CDR3 contains 12 residues. V was cut by 5 bases and J by 9 bases, with 8 bases left in between. The germline gives CDR1 SGHTA, CDR2 FQGNSA.

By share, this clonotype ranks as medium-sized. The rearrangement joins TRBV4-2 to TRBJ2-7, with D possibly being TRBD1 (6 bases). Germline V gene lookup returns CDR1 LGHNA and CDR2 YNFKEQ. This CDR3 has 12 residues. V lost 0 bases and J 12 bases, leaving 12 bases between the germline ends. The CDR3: CASSQELGQPYF. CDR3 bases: TGTGCCAGCAGCCAAGAGTTAGGACAGCCGTACTTC.

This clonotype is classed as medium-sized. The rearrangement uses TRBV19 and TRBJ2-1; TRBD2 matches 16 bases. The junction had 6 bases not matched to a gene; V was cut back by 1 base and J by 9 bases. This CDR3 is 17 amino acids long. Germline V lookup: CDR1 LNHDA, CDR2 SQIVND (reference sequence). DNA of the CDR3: TGTGCCAGTAGTATAGCGGGACTAGCGGGAGGGGTCGGTGAGCAGTTCTTC. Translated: CASSIAGLAGGVGEQFF. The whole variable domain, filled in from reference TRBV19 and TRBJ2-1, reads DGGITQSPKYLFRKEGQNVTLSCEQNLNHDAMYWYRQDPGQGLRLIYYSQIVNDFQKGDIAEGYSVSREKKESFPLTVTSAQKNPTAFYLCASSIAGLAGGVGEQFFGPGTRLTVL.

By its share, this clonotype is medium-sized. CDR3 sequence reads: CASSLYGRATEAFF. DNA of the CDR3: TGTGCCAGCAGTTTATACGGTAGAGCCACTGAAGCTTTCTTT. The chain couples TRBV27 to TRBJ1-1; no clear D. V was trimmed by 1 base and J by 4 bases, leaving 10 bases between them. This CDR3 comprises 14 residues. Germline CDR1 is MNHEY and CDR2 is SMNVEV (reference sequence).

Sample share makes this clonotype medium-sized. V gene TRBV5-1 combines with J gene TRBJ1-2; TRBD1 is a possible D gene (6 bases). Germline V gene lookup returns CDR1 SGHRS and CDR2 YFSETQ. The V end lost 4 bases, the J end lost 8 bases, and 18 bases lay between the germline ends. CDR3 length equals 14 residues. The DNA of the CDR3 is TGCGCCAGCAGCCCCGCGGGGACACCCTCCGGCTACACCTTC. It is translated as CASSPAGTPSGYTF.

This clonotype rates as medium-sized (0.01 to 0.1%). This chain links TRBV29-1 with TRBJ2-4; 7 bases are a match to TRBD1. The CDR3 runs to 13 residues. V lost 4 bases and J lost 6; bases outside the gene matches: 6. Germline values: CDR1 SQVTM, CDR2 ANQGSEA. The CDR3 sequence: CSVGQGDGNIQYF. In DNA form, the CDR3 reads TGCAGCGTTGGACAGGGAGACGGAAACATTCAGTACTTC.

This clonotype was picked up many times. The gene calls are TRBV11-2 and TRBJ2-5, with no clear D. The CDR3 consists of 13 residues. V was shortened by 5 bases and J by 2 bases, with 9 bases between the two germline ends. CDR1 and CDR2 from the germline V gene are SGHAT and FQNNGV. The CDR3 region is CASSKVLQETQYF. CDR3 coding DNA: TGTGCCAGCAGCAAAGTCCTTCAAGAGACCCAGTACTTC.

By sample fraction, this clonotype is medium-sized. The CDR3: CASSQSEGPFLAKNIQYF. The CDR3 nucleotides read TGCGCCAGCAGTCAATCGGAGGGTCCGTTCCTAGCCAAAAACATTCAGTACTTC. The chain recombines TRBV23-1 with TRBJ2-4, with D maybe TRBD2 (6 bases). TRBV23-1 is placed among ORFs of uncertain function. The germline V and J ends were trimmed by 0 bases and 0 bases, with 15 bases remaining between them. CDR3 length: 18 residues.

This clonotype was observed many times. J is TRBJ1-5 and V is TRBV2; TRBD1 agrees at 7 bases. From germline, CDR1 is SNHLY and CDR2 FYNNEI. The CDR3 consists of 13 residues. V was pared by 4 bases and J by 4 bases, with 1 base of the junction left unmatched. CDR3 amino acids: CASSGQGNQPQHF. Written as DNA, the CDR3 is TGTGCCAGCAGTGGACAGGGAAATCAGCCCCAGCATTTT.

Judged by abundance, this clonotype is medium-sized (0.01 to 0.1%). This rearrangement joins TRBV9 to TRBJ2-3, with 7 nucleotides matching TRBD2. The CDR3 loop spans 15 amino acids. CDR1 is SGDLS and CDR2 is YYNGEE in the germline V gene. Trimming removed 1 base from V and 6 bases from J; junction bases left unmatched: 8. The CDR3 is CASSVTSGNLDTQYF. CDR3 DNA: TGTGCCAGCAGCGTAACCAGCGGGAATTTGGATACGCAGTATTTT.

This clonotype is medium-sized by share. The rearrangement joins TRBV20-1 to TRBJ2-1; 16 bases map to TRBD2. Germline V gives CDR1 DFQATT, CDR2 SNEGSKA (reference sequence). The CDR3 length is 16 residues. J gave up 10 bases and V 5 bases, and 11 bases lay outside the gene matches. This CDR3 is CSASGLAGGPAMEQFF. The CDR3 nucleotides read TGCAGTGCTTCGGGACTAGCGGGAGGGCCCGCCATGGAGCAGTTCTTC.

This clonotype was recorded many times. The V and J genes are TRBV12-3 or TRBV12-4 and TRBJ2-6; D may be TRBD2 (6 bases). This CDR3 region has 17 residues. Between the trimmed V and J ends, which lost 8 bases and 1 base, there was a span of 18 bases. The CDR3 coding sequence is TGTGCCAGCCGGAGACGGGGGACCGGGTCTGGGGCCAACGTCCTGACTTTC. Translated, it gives CASRRRGTGSGANVLTF.

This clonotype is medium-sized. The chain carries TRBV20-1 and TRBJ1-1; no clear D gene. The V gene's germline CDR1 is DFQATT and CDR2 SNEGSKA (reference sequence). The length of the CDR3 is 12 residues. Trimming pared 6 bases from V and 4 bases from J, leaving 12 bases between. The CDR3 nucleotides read TGCAGTGCCACCGGTGGGTTCACTGAAGCTTTCTTT. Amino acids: CSATGGFTEAFF.